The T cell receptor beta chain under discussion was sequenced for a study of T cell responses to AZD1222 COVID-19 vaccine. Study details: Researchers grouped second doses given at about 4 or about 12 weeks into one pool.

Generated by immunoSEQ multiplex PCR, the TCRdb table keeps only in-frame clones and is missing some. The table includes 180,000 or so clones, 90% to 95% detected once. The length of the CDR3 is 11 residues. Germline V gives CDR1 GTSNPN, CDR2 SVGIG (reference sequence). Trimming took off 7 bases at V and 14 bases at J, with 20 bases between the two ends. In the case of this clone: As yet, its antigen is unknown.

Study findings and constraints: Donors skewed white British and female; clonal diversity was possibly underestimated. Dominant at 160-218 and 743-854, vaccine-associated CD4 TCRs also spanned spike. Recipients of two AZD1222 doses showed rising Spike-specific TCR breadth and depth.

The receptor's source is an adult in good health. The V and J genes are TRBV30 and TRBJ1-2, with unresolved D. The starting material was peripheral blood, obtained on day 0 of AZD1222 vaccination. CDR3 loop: CASYLGGRSTF. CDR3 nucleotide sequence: TGTGCCTCTTACCTGGGTGGGAGGAGTACCTTC.